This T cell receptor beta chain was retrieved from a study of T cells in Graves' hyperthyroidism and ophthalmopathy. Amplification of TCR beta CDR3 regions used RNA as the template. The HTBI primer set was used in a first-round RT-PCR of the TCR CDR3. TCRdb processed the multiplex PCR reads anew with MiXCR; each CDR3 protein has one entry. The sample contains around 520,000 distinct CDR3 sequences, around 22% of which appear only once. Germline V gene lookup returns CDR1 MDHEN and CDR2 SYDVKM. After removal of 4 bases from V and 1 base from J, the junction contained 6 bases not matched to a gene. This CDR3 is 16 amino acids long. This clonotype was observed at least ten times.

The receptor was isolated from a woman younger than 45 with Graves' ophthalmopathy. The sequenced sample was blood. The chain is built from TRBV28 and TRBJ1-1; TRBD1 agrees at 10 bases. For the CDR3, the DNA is TGTGCCAGCAGTTCCGGGACAGGGGTTAAGAACACTGAAGCTTTCTTT. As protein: CASSSGTGVKNTEAFF. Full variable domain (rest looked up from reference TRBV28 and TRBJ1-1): DVKVTQSSRYLVKRTGEKVFLECVQDMDHENMFWYRQDPGLGLRLIYFSYDVKMKEKGDIPEGYSVSREKKERFSLILESASTNQTSMYLCASSSGTGVKNTEAFFGQGTRLTVV.